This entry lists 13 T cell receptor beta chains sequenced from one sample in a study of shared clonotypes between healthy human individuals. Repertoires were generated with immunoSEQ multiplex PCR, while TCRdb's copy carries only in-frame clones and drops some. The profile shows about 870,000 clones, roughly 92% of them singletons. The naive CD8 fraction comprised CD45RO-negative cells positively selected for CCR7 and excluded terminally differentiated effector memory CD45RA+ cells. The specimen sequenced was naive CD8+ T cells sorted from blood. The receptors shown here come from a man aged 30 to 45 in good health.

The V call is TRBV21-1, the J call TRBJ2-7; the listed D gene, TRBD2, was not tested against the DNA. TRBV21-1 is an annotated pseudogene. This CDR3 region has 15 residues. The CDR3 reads CASSKARIDSYEQYF. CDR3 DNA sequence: TGTGCCAGCAGCAAAGCTAGAATAGACTCCTACGAGCAGTACTTC.

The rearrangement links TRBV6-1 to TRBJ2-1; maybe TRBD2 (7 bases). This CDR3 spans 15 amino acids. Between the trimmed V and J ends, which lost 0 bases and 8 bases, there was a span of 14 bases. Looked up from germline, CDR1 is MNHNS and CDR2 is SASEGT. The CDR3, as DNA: TGTGCCAGCAGTGAAGCGACTAGCAGGGGCGATGAGCAGTTCTTC. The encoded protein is CASSEATSRGDEQFF.

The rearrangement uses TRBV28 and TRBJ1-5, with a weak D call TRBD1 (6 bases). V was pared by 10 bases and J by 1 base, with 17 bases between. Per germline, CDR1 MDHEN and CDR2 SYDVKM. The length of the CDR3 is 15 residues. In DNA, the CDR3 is TGTGCCACTTACACAGGGTATCGGAGCAATCAGCCCCAGCATTTT. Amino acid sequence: CATYTGYRSNQPQHF.

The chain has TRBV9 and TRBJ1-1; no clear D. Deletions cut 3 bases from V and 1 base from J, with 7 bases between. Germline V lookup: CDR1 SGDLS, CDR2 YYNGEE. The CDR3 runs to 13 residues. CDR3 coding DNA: TGTGCCAGCAGCGAAATGGGGAACACTGAAGCTTTCTTT. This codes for CASSEMGNTEAFF.

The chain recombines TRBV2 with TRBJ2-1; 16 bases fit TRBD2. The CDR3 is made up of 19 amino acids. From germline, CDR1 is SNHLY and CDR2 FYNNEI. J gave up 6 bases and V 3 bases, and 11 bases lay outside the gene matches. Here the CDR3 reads CASSDPSGTSGRASNEQFF. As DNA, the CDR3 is TGTGCCAGCAGTGATCCCAGTGGGACTAGCGGGAGGGCTAGCAATGAGCAGTTCTTC.

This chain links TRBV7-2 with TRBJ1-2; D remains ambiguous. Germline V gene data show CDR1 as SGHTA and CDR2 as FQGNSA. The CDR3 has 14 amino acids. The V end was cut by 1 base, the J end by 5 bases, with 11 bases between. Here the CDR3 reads CASSLVGLQYGYTF. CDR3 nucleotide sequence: TGTGCCAGCAGCTTAGTTGGGCTACAGTATGGCTACACCTTC.

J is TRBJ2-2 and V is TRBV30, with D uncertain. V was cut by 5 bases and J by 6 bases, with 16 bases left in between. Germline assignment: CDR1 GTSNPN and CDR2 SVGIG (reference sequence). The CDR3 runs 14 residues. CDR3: CAWDGLEKPGELFF. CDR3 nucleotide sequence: TGTGCCTGGGATGGGCTAGAAAAACCCGGGGAGCTGTTTTTT.

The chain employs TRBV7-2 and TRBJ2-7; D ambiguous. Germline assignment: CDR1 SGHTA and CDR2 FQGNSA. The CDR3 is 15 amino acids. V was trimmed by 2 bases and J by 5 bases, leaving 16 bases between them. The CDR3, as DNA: TGTGCCAGCAGCTTACGGGCAGGCTCCCTTCACGAGCAGTACTTC. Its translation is CASSLRAGSLHEQYF.

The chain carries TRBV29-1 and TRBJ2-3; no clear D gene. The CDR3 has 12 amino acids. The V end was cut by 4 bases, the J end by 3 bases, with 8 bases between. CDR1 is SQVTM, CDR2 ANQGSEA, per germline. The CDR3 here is CSVAAGTDTQYF. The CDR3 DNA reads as TGCAGCGTTGCGGCTGGTACAGATACGCAGTATTTT.

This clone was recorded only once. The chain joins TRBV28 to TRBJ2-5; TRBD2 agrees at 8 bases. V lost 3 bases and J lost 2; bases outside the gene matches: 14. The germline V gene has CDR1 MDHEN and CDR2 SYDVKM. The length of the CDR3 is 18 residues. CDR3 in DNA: TGTGCCAGCAGTTTTCCAGTCCCTCGGCGGGAGGAACAAGAGACCCAGTACTTC. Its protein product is CASSFPVPRREEQETQYF.

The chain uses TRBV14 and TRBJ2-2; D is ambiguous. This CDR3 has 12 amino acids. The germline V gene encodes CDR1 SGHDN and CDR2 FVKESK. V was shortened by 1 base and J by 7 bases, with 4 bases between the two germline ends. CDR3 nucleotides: TGTGCCAGCAGCCAAGTGAGCGGGGAGCTGTTTTTT. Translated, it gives CASSQVSGELFF.

The CDR3 bases are TGTGCCAGCAGCTCGGGACTAGCACATGATACGCAGTATTTT. This gives the protein CASSSGLAHDTQYF. V is TRBV14 and J is TRBJ2-3, with 9 bases lining up with TRBD2. The CDR3 runs 14 residues. Losses at the gene ends were 5 bases for V and 6 bases for J; bases not matched to a gene: 6. Per the germline V gene, CDR1 is SGHDN and CDR2 is FVKESK.

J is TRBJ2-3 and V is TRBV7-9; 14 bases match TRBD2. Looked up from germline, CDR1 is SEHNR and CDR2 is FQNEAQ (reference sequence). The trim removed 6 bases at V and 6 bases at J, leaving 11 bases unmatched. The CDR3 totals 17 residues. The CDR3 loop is CASRAGTSGSFLDTQYF. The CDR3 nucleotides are TGTGCCAGCAGGGCAGGGACTAGCGGGAGTTTTTTGGATACGCAGTATTTT.